Presented here are 23 T cell receptor beta chains from one specimen sequenced in a study of blood T cell repertoires in COVID-19. Profiled with immunoSEQ multiplex PCR; TCRdb holds only in-frame clones, not every one. Seen here are about 420,000 clones, 70% to 90% observed once, and the top ten hold 0.8% to 0.9%. The sample was peripheral blood. Receptors were obtained from a man aged 18 to 30 with COVID-19, enrolled during active disease.

The chain links TRBV2 to TRBJ2-7, with 7 bases fitting TRBD1. The CDR3 length is 12 residues. Germline-derived CDR1 and CDR2 are SNHLY and FYNNEI. With V trimmed by 8 bases and J by 3 bases, 4 bases remained unmatched. CDR3 bases: TGTGCCAGCGGGGGACAGAGCTACGAGCAGTACTTC. Protein sequence: CASGGQSYEQYF.

The chain is built from TRBV2 and TRBJ2-3; possible D gene TRBD2, 6 bases. There are 16 residues in the CDR3. Trimming removed 3 bases at V and 2 bases at J, with 15 bases between. Germline V gene sequence: CDR1 SNHLY, CDR2 FYNNEI. CDR3 nucleotides: TGTGCCAGCAGTGAGTTGGGTGCTAGCGCCACAGATACGCAGTATTTT. It encodes CASSELGASATDTQYF.

This clone was detected once. The chain recombines TRBV5-1 with TRBJ2-3; tentative D call: TRBD2 (6 bases). CDR3 length: 15 residues. V lost 2 bases and J lost 6, with 16 bases in between. The germline V gene encodes CDR1 SGHRS and CDR2 YFSETQ. The CDR3 spells CASSFWGEGADTQYF. The CDR3 nucleotides are TGCGCCAGCAGCTTTTGGGGGGAAGGGGCCGATACGCAGTATTTT.

V gene TRBV5-1 combines with J gene TRBJ1-4; D remains ambiguous. The germline V gene has CDR1 SGHRS and CDR2 YFSETQ. With 5 bases removed from V and 3 bases from J, the gap between germline ends came to 14 bases. The length of the CDR3 is 15 residues. Here the CDR3 DNA reads TGCGCCAGCAGTCTGGCATACGGAGCTAATGAAAAACTGTTTTTT. This encodes CASSLAYGANEKLFF.

CDR3 bases: TGTGCCAGCAGTCGCCTCGGACAGGTCCAAGAGACCCAGTACTTC. Amino acids: CASSRLGQVQETQYF. The chain joins TRBV6-5 to TRBJ2-5; 7 bases are shared with TRBD1. Germline CDR1 MNHEY, CDR2 SVGAGI. With 5 bases clipped from V and 1 base from J, the junction kept 7 bases outside the gene matches. The CDR3 totals 15 residues.

V and J are TRBV5-4 and TRBJ2-1; 9 nucleotides line up with TRBD2. Trimming took 5 bases from V and 3 from J; bases not matched to a gene: 6. CDR1 and CDR2 (germline): SGHNT, YYREEE (reference sequence). The CDR3 extends over 15 amino acids. The chain's CDR3 is CASSHRGGGYNEQFF. CDR3 nucleotides: TGTGCCAGCAGTCACCGCGGGGGGGGCTACAATGAGCAGTTCTTC.

The chain carries TRBV5-5 and TRBJ1-2, with 9 bases aligning to TRBD1. The CDR3 runs 15 residues. The germline gives CDR1 SGHKS, CDR2 YYEKEE (reference sequence). V lost 3 bases and J lost 8; bases outside the gene matches: 11. The CDR3 reads CASSSYRGRTRGYTF. In DNA, the CDR3 is TGTGCCAGCAGCTCATACAGGGGGCGGACAAGAGGCTACACCTTC.

The chain has TRBV4-1 and TRBJ2-5; 13 bases map to TRBD2. J gave up 2 bases and V 3 bases, and 0 bases lay outside the gene matches. Germline assignment: CDR1 MGHRA and CDR2 YSYEKL. This CDR3 region has 15 residues. CDR3 nucleotide sequence: TGCGCCAGCAGCCAGACTAGCGGGGGGCAAGAGACCCAGTACTTC. As protein: CASSQTSGGQETQYF.

The chain carries TRBV5-6 and TRBJ1-5; 7 nucleotides match TRBD1. J lost 0 bases, V lost 3 bases, and 12 bases had no gene match. Per the germline V gene, CDR1 is SGHDT and CDR2 is YYEEEE. CDR3 size: 18 residues. CDR3 coding DNA: TGTGCCAGCAGCTCGATCAAGACCGGGACAGCTAGCAATCAGCCCCAGCATTTT. Its translation is CASSSIKTGTASNQPQHF.

The V gene is TRBV3-1 (or the pseudogene TRBV3-2), the J gene TRBJ2-5; 8 bases line up with TRBD2. There are 15 residues in the CDR3. The germline gives CDR1 LGHDT, CDR2 YNNKEL (reference sequence). V dropped 5 bases and J dropped 4; count of bases not matched to a gene: 9. The CDR3 bases are TGTGCCAGCAGCTCCACTAGCGGCAGTGCAGAGACCCAGTACTTC. Its translation: CASSSTSGSAETQYF.

The chain is built from TRBV10-3 and TRBJ2-5; TRBD2 matches 8 bases. Germline loops: CDR1 ENHRY, CDR2 SYGVKD. The trim removed 8 bases at V and 4 bases at J, leaving 3 bases unmatched. The length of the CDR3 is 12 residues. The CDR3 DNA reads TGTGCCATCGGACTAGCCCCAGAGACCCAGTACTTC. Translation gives CAIGLAPETQYF.

The chain joins TRBV15 to TRBJ2-7, with TRBD2 identical over 7 bases. The CDR3 is made up of 15 amino acids. Germline values: CDR1 LNHNV, CDR2 YYDKDF (reference sequence). Unmatched junction bases numbered 6, after V lost 4 bases and J lost 0 bases. Here the CDR3 reads CATSIAGRSSYEQYF. In DNA, the CDR3 is TGTGCCACCAGCATCGCCGGGAGGAGCTCCTACGAGCAGTACTTC. Full variable domain (missing parts from reference TRBV15 and TRBJ2-7): DAMVIQNPRYQVTQFGKPVTLSCSQTLNHNVMYWYQQKSSQAPKLLFHYYDKDFNNEADTPDNFQSRRPNTSFCFLDIRSPGLGDTAMYLCATSIAGRSSYEQYFGPGTRLTVT.

The chain is built from TRBV11-2 and TRBJ1-5; TRBD1 matches at 9 bases. CDR3 length equals 15 residues. CDR1 and CDR2 from the germline V gene are SGHAT and FQNNGV. The V gene end was trimmed by 5 bases and the J gene end by 1 base; junction bases not matched to a gene: 3. CDR3 DNA: TGTGCCAGCAGCCCCGGACAGGGGAGCAATCAGCCCCAGCATTTT. This sequence encodes CASSPGQGSNQPQHF.

V and J are TRBV18 and TRBJ2-4; the D gene is possibly TRBD1 (5 bases). Germline CDR1 is KGHSH and CDR2 is LQKENI. The CDR3 runs to 13 residues. The germline V and J ends were trimmed by 2 bases and 10 bases, with 12 bases remaining between them. The CDR3 region has the DNA TGTGCCAGCTCACCAGTTGACAGAAGTATTCAGTACTTC. Its protein is CASSPVDRSIQYF.

This chain links TRBV19 with TRBJ2-2; 7 bases fit TRBD2. The V segment lost 9 bases and the J segment 4 bases; nucleotides outside the gene matches: 8. Germline V gene lookup returns CDR1 LNHDA and CDR2 SQIVND (reference sequence). The CDR3 loop spans 14 amino acids. The DNA of the CDR3 is TGTGCCAGGTTCGGGACTAACTCCACCGGGGAGCTGTTTTTT. Its protein product is CARFGTNSTGELFF.

This chain links TRBV27 with TRBJ2-3; 8 bases map to TRBD2. From germline, CDR1 is MNHEY and CDR2 SMNVEV (reference sequence). CDR3 length: 16 amino acids. The trim removed 0 bases at V and 4 bases at J, leaving 6 bases unmatched. The CDR3 region has the DNA TGTGCCAGCAGTTTATCGTTCGGGGGGGCCCCAGATACGCAGTATTTT. The encoded protein is CASSLSFGGAPDTQYF.

This sequence joins TRBV19 and TRBJ2-3, with TRBD2 identical over 8 bases. Unmatched junction bases numbered 10, after V lost 7 bases and J lost 7 bases. The CDR3 loop spans 14 amino acids. Looked up from germline, CDR1 is LNHDA and CDR2 is SQIVND (reference sequence). The CDR3 coding sequence is TGTGCCAGTAAACGCGGGGGGTATTATAATACGCAGTATTTT. Protein sequence: CASKRGGYYNTQYF.

The chain carries TRBV2 and TRBJ2-7; 8 bases fit TRBD1. The CDR3 spans 13 residues. CDR1 is SNHLY, CDR2 FYNNEI, per germline. Here the CDR3 DNA reads TGTGCTTCCCAGATGGGACAGGTCTCCGAGCAGTACTTC. Protein product: CASQMGQVSEQYF.

The rearrangement uses TRBV10-1 and TRBJ2-3, with 8 bases identical to TRBD2. The CDR3 loop spans 15 amino acids. With 4 bases clipped from V and 2 bases from J, the junction kept 5 bases outside the gene matches. Per the germline V gene, CDR1 is WNHNN and CDR2 is SYGVQD (reference sequence). The CDR3 nucleotides read TGCGCCAGCAGTGCGGGGGGGGGTGCCACAGATACGCAGTATTTT. This gives the protein CASSAGGGATDTQYF.

The chain links TRBV5-4 to TRBJ2-7; 8 bases map to TRBD1. Per the germline V gene, CDR1 is SGHNT and CDR2 is YYREEE (reference sequence). This CDR3 spans 15 amino acids. V lost 4 bases and J lost 1; bases outside the gene matches: 7. CDR3 amino acids: CASSPTGTGSYEQYF. CDR3 DNA: TGTGCCAGCAGCCCGACTGGGACAGGATCCTACGAGCAGTACTTC.

The J gene is TRBJ2-7, the V gene TRBV5-1, with 8 bases matching TRBD2. J lost 4 bases, V lost 1 base, and 7 bases had no gene match. CDR1 is SGHRS, CDR2 YFSETQ, per germline. The CDR3 sequence is 15 residues long. CDR3 nucleotide sequence: TGCGCCAGCAGCTTGTACGGGAGGGGAGATTACGAGCAGTACTTC. Translating it yields CASSLYGRGDYEQYF.

The chain combines TRBV3-1 (or the pseudogene TRBV3-2) with TRBJ2-2; D is uncertain. CDR1 LGHDT and CDR2 YNNKEL come from the germline V gene (reference sequence). CDR3 length: 15 amino acids. Trimming pared 0 bases from V and 4 bases from J, leaving 9 bases between. The CDR3 loop reads CASSQEADGTGELFF. The CDR3 bases are TGTGCCAGCAGCCAAGAGGCGGATGGCACCGGGGAGCTGTTTTTT.

This sequence joins TRBV10-1 and TRBJ2-5; D ambiguous. V shed 2 bases and J shed 4 bases, with 8 bases lying between them. The CDR3 spans 13 residues. CDR1 and CDR2 from the germline V gene are WNHNN and SYGVQD (reference sequence). The DNA of the CDR3 is TGCGCCAGCAGTGAGGAGCCAGGAGAGACCCAGTACTTC. Translating it yields CASSEEPGETQYF.